This TCR beta chain was observed in a study of chemoradiotherapy in HPV16-positive cancers. The germline CDR1 and CDR2 sequences are MNHEY and SMNVEV (reference sequence). CDR3 length equals 13 residues. The ends were cut back, 3 bases at V and 10 bases at J, with 13 bases in the middle. TCRdb's table, derived via immunoSEQ multiplex PCR, lists solely in-frame clones and lacks some. The table has 30,000 to 50,000 clones, around 76% seen once. Study-level findings and limits: HPV-specific T cells were functionally defined from only a couple of HPV16-positive patients.

Of note for this clone: The antigen remains undetermined.

The sequenced sample was blood, obtained from a patient who underwent chemoradiotherapy. J is TRBJ2-1 and V is TRBV27, with a possible D match to TRBD2 (5 bases). The receptor comes from a human donor with HPV-associated anogenital cancer. The DNA for the CDR3 is TGTGCCAGCAGTTTCGTGCGGGCCGGAGAGCAGTTCTTC. Translating gives CASSFVRAGEQFF.